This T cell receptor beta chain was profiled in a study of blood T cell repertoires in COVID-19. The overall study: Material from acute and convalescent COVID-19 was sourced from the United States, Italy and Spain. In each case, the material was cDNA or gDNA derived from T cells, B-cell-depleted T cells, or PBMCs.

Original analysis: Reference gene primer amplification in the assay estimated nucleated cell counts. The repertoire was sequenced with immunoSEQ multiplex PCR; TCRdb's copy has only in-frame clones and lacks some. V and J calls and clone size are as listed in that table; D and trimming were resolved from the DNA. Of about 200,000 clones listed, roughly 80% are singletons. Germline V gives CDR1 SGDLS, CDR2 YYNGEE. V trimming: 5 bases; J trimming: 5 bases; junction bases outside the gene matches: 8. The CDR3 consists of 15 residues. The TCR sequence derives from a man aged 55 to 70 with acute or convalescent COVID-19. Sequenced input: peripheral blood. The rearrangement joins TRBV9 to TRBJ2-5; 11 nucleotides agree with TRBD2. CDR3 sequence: CASSGLGTSGETQYF. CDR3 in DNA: TGTGCCAGCAGTGGACTGGGGACTAGCGGTGAGACCCAGTACTTC.